Each of the 9 T cell receptor beta chains below was sequenced from the same sample in a study of T cell responses to AZD1222 COVID-19 vaccine. Assay used: immunoSEQ multiplex PCR; TCRdb lists only in-frame clones, some missing. The data hold 70,000 to 85,000 clones, with 80% to 85% observed a single time. Here the sequenced sample was peripheral blood, taken on day 0 of AZD1222 vaccination. The receptors were gathered from an adult in good health.

The gene calls are TRBV27 and TRBJ1-5, with D possibly being TRBD1 (6 bases). The CDR3 sequence is 16 residues long. CDR1 is MNHEY, CDR2 SMNVEV, per germline (reference sequence). The V gene lost 5 bases and the J gene lost 3 bases, with 17 bases spanning the gap. CDR3 loop: CASSPNPGAYNQPQHF. DNA of the CDR3: TGTGCCAGCAGTCCTAACCCGGGGGCCTACAATCAGCCCCAGCATTTT.

The chain is built from TRBV18 and TRBJ2-1; D perhaps matches TRBD2 (5 bases). Trimming cost V 6 bases and J 0 bases, with 12 bases left between them. The CDR3 sequence is 15 residues long. Germline values: CDR1 KGHSH, CDR2 LQKENI. CDR3 DNA: TGTGCCAGCTCCCCTCGGACTGGCTCCTACAATGAGCAGTTCTTC. Translated, it gives CASSPRTGSYNEQFF.

The J gene is TRBJ1-1, the V gene TRBV25-1; D possibly corresponds to TRBD1 (5 bases). CDR1 and CDR2 from the germline V gene are MGHDK and SYGVNS. CDR3 length: 13 amino acids. V gave up 5 bases and J gave up 6 bases, with 13 bases separating them. Here the CDR3 reads CASSQRDGAEAFF. In DNA form, the CDR3 reads TGTGCCAGCAGTCAACGGGACGGGGCTGAAGCTTTCTTT.

The rearrangement joins TRBV2 to TRBJ2-1; the D gene is possibly TRBD2 (5 bases). V gave up 2 bases and J gave up 4 bases, with 15 bases separating them. CDR1 SNHLY and CDR2 FYNNEI come from the germline V gene. There are 16 residues in the CDR3. As DNA, the CDR3 is TGTGCCAGCAGTGAACGGTCTGGACTGCAATACAATGAGCAGTTCTTC. Translation: CASSERSGLQYNEQFF.

This clone was seen just once. The chain joins TRBV5-5 to TRBJ1-5; D gene unclear. The CDR3 runs 15 residues. Trimming removed 0 bases at V and 7 bases at J, with 14 bases between. CDR1 is SGHKS, CDR2 YYEKEE, per germline (reference sequence). In nucleotides, the CDR3 is TGTGCCAGCAGCTTGGTGCCGGGAGGAGGCCAGCCCCAGCATTTT. Its protein is CASSLVPGGGQPQHF. Based on the CDR3 plus reference TRBV5-5 and TRBJ1-5, the full variable domain is DAGVTQSPTHLIKTRGQQVTLRCSPISGHKSVSWYQQVLGQGPQFIFQYYEKEERGRGNFPDRFSARQFPNYSSELNVNALLLGDSALYLCASSLVPGGGQPQHFGDGTRLSIL.

This sequence joins TRBV7-2 and TRBJ2-3; the match to TRBD2 covers 12 bases. Germline CDR1 and CDR2: SGHTA and FQGNSA. J lost 3 bases, V lost 5 bases, and 9 bases had no gene match. This CDR3 spans 17 amino acids. CDR3 DNA: TGTGCCAGCAGCCTCCTAGCGGGAGGGAGGGCGACAGATACGCAGTATTTT. Its translation: CASSLLAGGRATDTQYF.

The chain carries TRBV4-1 and TRBJ1-2; the D gene is possibly TRBD1 (5 bases). Trimming left V 0 bases short and J 4 bases short, with 15 bases between. CDR1 and CDR2 from the germline V gene are MGHRA and YSYEKL. This CDR3 region has 16 residues. Written as DNA, the CDR3 is TGCGCCAGCAGCCAAGATGGCCCGGACACGGCCTATGGCTACACCTTC. Encoded protein: CASSQDGPDTAYGYTF.

The chain is built from TRBV3-1 (or the pseudogene TRBV3-2) and TRBJ2-7; 10 bases are a match to TRBD2. Trimming at V came to 1 base and at J to 2 bases, leaving 5 bases not matched to a gene. The CDR3 covers 16 residues. Germline CDR1 is LGHDT and CDR2 is YNNKEL (reference sequence). CDR3 loop: CASSQVVAGGPYEQYF. The CDR3, as DNA: TGTGCCAGCAGCCAAGTGGTAGCGGGGGGCCCCTACGAGCAGTACTTC.

This clone has only a few counts. This chain uses TRBV5-5 with TRBJ1-2, with D possibly TRBD1 on 5 matching bases. The CDR3 is 16 amino acids. Germline values: CDR1 SGHKS, CDR2 YYEKEE (reference sequence). V was cut by 0 bases and J by 4 bases, with 16 bases left in between. The CDR3 is CASSLEGGRASYGYTF. CDR3 sequence (DNA): TGTGCCAGCAGCTTGGAGGGCGGCAGGGCGAGCTATGGCTACACCTTC.